This entry describes one T cell receptor beta chain. This record comes from a study of identical twins. Germline CDR1 is LNHDA and CDR2 is SQIVND (reference sequence). CDR3 size: 15 residues. V dropped 1 base and J dropped 1 base, with 8 bases sitting between them. Template switching, a step in the protocol, added a universal primer site, and cDNA carried unique molecular identifiers. TCRdb used MiXCR to reprocess the 5' RACE reads, holding one entry per CDR3 protein. The sample gives some 570,000 distinct CDR3 sequences, under 25% of which show up once; around 0.47% is in the top ten. The sample also formed part of further work on yellow fever vaccine responses in identical twins. As that report states: Reportedly, twins' vaccine T cell responses looked partly convergent and partly personalized.

The receptor was derived from a woman between 18 and 29 years old in good health. The rearrangement joins TRBV19 to TRBJ2-1; possibly TRBD2 for D (6 bases). Source material: CD4+ T cells sorted from blood. CDR3 protein: CASSIGLGSYNEQFF. Written as DNA, the CDR3 is TGTGCCAGTAGTATAGGACTAGGGTCCTACAATGAGCAGTTCTTC.